The 24 T cell receptor beta chains below were found in one sample sequenced in a study of early T cells in non-severe SARS-CoV-2 infection (dated by TCRdb to 2020 to 2023). Libraries came from 5' RACE. Sequenced using a NextSeq 500. TCRdb applied fastp at Q25 and MiXCR to the public reads, then kept only in-frame beta chains. Each CDR3 protein gets just one entry, which takes the most common genes and DNA from the rows behind it. Counted in this sample were over 85,000 distinct CDR3 sequences; around 13% of them appeared once. The ten top clones hold about 6% of the sample. Sequenced input: whole blood. The receptors derive from an adult who was a healthcare worker with PCR-confirmed SARS-CoV-2 infection or an uninfected control (not recorded which).

This clonotype was counted ten times or more. The chain employs TRBV28 and TRBJ2-7; the match to TRBD1 covers 7 bases. From germline, CDR1 is MDHEN and CDR2 SYDVKM. This CDR3 is built from 13 residues. V was clipped by 7 bases and J by 1 base; unmatched bases: 4. The CDR3 is CASNPGQSYEQYF. CDR3 coding DNA: TGTGCCAGCAACCCGGGACAGTCCTACGAGCAGTACTTC.

The chain uses TRBV6-6 and TRBJ2-3, with a possible D match to TRBD2 (6 bases). The V and J ends lost 2 bases and 2 bases respectively, with 11 bases between them. In germline, CDR1 is MNHNY, CDR2 SVGAGI (reference sequence). The CDR3 is 15 amino acids. CDR3 bases: TGTGCCAGCAGTTACGGGGCGGGACTCACAGATACGCAGTATTTT. This sequence encodes CASSYGAGLTDTQYF.

In its sample, this clonotype was seen many times. The chain uses TRBV9 and TRBJ2-3; D is unresolved. This CDR3 region has 13 residues. Germline V gene data show CDR1 as SGDLS and CDR2 as YYNGEE. V dropped 3 bases and J dropped 0 bases, with 5 bases sitting between them. The CDR3 is CASSGTSTDTQYF. The CDR3 nucleotides are TGTGCCAGCAGCGGAACTAGCACAGATACGCAGTATTTT.

V usage is TRBV3-1 and J usage is TRBJ2-5; D possibly corresponds to TRBD2 (7 bases). The CDR3 is 15 amino acids. The V end lost 4 bases, the J end lost 4 bases, and 16 bases lay between the germline ends. CDR1 and CDR2 from the germline V gene are LGHDT and YNNKEL (reference sequence). The DNA for the CDR3 is TGTGCCAGCAGCCCCCGGGGGGCGGGAGCAGAGACCCAGTACTTC. Amino acid sequence: CASSPRGAGAETQYF.

This clonotype has a count of ten or more. The chain couples TRBV5-1 to TRBJ2-5; possible D gene TRBD2, 5 bases. Trimming left V 7 bases short and J 2 bases short, with 12 bases between. Germline V gene sequence: CDR1 SGHRS, CDR2 YFSETQ. CDR3 length: 13 residues. The CDR3 DNA follows: TGCGCCAGCTATCCGGGATCTCAAGAGACCCAGTACTTC. Its translation: CASYPGSQETQYF. The full variable domain, its missing parts supplied by reference TRBV5-1 and TRBJ2-5, is KAGVTQTPRYLIKTRGQQVTLSCSPISGHRSVSWYQQTPGQGLQFLFEYFSETQRNKGNFPGRFSGRQFSNSRSEMNVSTLELGDSALYLCASYPGSQETQYFGPGTRLLVL.

CDR3 residues: CASSQGLDREWNSPLHF. In DNA, the CDR3 is TGCGCCAGCAGCCAAGGGCTCGACAGGGAGTGGAATTCACCCCTCCACTTT. The chain combines TRBV4-3 with TRBJ1-6; 7 bases map to TRBD1. V shed 1 base, J shed 7 bases, and the junction held 10 bases outside the gene matches. CDR1 and CDR2 from the germline V gene are LGHNA and YSLEER. The CDR3 is 17 residues long.

The table lists this clonotype with a few counts. The chain joins TRBV30 to TRBJ1-3; 8 bases are shared with TRBD1. The CDR3 has 16 amino acids. Losses at the gene ends were 4 bases for V and 0 bases for J; bases not matched to a gene: 8. Germline values: CDR1 GTSNPN, CDR2 SVGIG (reference sequence). The CDR3 here is CAWTTLGQDSGNTIYF. CDR3 DNA sequence: TGTGCCTGGACCACCCTGGGACAGGACTCTGGAAACACCATATATTTT. Together with reference TRBV30 and TRBJ1-3, the CDR3 gives the full variable domain: SQTIHQWPATLVQPVGSPLSLECTVEGTSNPNLYWYRQAAGRGLQLLFYSVGIGQISSEVPQNLSASRPQDRQFILSSKKLLLSDSGFYLCAWTTLGQDSGNTIYFGEGSWLTVV.

This clonotype has a handful of counts. V and J are TRBV3-1 and TRBJ2-4; D is uncertain. V dropped 2 bases and J dropped 11 bases, with 13 bases sitting between them. The CDR3 runs to 13 residues. Germline lookup yields CDR1 LGHDT and CDR2 YNNKEL (reference sequence). The CDR3, as DNA: TGTGCCAGCAGCCAACGGGCCCAAGCCTTTCAGTACTTC. This codes for CASSQRAQAFQYF.

This clonotype was counted between two and nine times. The rearrangement uses TRBV20-1 and TRBJ2-7; 12 nucleotides match TRBD2. Germline assignment: CDR1 DFQATT and CDR2 SNEGSKA (reference sequence). This CDR3 has 15 residues. J was trimmed by 1 base and V by 0 bases; bases with no gene match: 1. The CDR3 spells CSARDTSGRSYEQYF. In nucleotides, the CDR3 is TGCAGTGCTAGAGATACTAGCGGGAGGTCCTACGAGCAGTACTTC.

This clonotype has just a few counts. The CDR3 here is CASSHWRVRLPNEQYF. Here the CDR3 DNA reads TGCGCCAGCAGTCACTGGAGGGTCCGGCTGCCGAACGAGCAGTACTTC. This rearrangement joins TRBV23-1 to TRBJ2-7; D perhaps matches TRBD2 (6 bases). TRBV23-1 is an open reading frame, and its role is uncertain. CDR3 length: 16 amino acids. Trimming shortened V by 3 bases and J by 5 bases, and 20 bases separated the two germline ends.

This clonotype came up many times. This chain uses TRBV7-9 with TRBJ1-6; 8 bases agree with TRBD1. The CDR3 covers 15 residues. V lost 5 bases and J lost 10; bases outside the gene matches: 10. Looked up from germline, CDR1 is SEHNR and CDR2 is FQNEAQ (reference sequence). The CDR3 region is CASSPRDRKVSPLHF. CDR3 DNA: TGTGCCAGCAGCCCGCGGGACAGGAAGGTATCACCCCTCCACTTT.

The V gene is TRBV24-1, the J gene TRBJ2-1; unclear D gene. CDR1 and CDR2 (germline): KGHDR, SFDVKD. The CDR3 covers 14 residues. With 0 bases removed from V and 4 bases from J, the gap between germline ends came to 6 bases. The CDR3 sequence: CATSDLEHYNEQFF. Here the CDR3 DNA reads TGTGCCACCAGTGATTTGGAGCATTACAATGAGCAGTTCTTC.

In this sample, this clonotype turned up many times. The rearrangement links TRBV10-1 to TRBJ2-7; 7 bases line up with TRBD2. The ends lost 7 bases at V and 5 bases at J; junction bases unmatched: 14. This CDR3 is built from 15 residues. The V gene's germline CDR1 is WNHNN and CDR2 SYGVQD (reference sequence). The chain's CDR3 is CASTVAGTIPHEQYF. Written as DNA, the CDR3 is TGCGCCAGCACAGTCGCCGGGACTATCCCTCACGAGCAGTACTTC.

This clonotype has ten or more counts. The chain employs TRBV4-3 and TRBJ2-7; no clear D. Germline loops: CDR1 LGHNA, CDR2 YSLEER. Trimming stripped 0 bases from V and 0 bases from J, with 18 bases between. The CDR3 runs 18 residues. The CDR3 sequence is CASSQEWNRDGFSYEQYF. The CDR3 DNA reads as TGCGCCAGCAGCCAAGAGTGGAATCGAGACGGATTCTCCTACGAGCAGTACTTC.

This clonotype has only a few counts. The V gene is TRBV5-1, the J gene TRBJ2-1; TRBD2 agrees at 7 bases. The CDR3 has 16 amino acids. Germline CDR1 SGHRS, CDR2 YFSETQ. V was pared by 1 base and J by 1 base, with 5 bases of the junction left unmatched. CDR3 in amino acids: CASSLSLAHSYNEQFF. In DNA form, the CDR3 reads TGCGCCAGCAGCTTGTCACTAGCGCATTCCTACAATGAGCAGTTCTTC.

As regards this clonotype: With a much larger clone just one base away, this may be a read error. This rearrangement joins TRBV5-1 to TRBJ1-2; D is unresolved. The CDR3 totals 13 residues. Germline-derived CDR1 and CDR2 are SGHRS and YFSETQ. DNA for the CDR3: TGCGCCAGCATCTTGGGGAGCAGAGATGGCTACACCTTC. Translating gives CASILGSRDGYTF.

This sequence joins TRBV4-1 and TRBJ2-3; D ambiguous. In germline, CDR1 is MGHRA, CDR2 YSYEKL. The CDR3 sequence is 12 residues long. The V and J ends lost 10 bases and 6 bases respectively, with 14 bases between them. CDR3 DNA sequence: TGCGCCACCCGCGGCCCTCCGGATACGCAGTATTTT. The encoded protein is CATRGPPDTQYF.

In this sample, this clonotype turned up a few times. The chain carries TRBV20-1 and TRBJ1-6, with D possibly TRBD1 on 6 matching bases. This CDR3 is 13 amino acids long. CDR1 is DFQATT and CDR2 is SNEGSKA in the germline V gene (reference sequence). The V and J ends lost 4 bases and 6 bases respectively, with 10 bases between them. The CDR3 nucleotides read TGCAGTGCTACGGGGGCGGTTAATTCACCCCTCCACTTT. Translation gives CSATGAVNSPLHF.

This clonotype was recorded many times. The chain couples TRBV15 to TRBJ1-2; a weak D match, TRBD1 (5 bases). Deletions cut 3 bases from V and 8 bases from J, with 19 bases between. Germline V gene sequence: CDR1 LNHNV, CDR2 YYDKDF (reference sequence). This CDR3 comprises 15 residues. The CDR3 coding sequence is TGTGCCACCAGCAGGCGAGGGGAGGGCACCCGGGGCTACACCTTC. This encodes CATSRRGEGTRGYTF.

The chain is built from TRBV27 and TRBJ1-1, with 10 bases lining up with TRBD1. CDR3 length equals 13 residues. V dropped 6 bases and J dropped 6; count of bases not matched to a gene: 4. Germline-derived CDR1 and CDR2 are MNHEY and SMNVEV (reference sequence). The CDR3 loop is CASRRQGAAEAFF. DNA of the CDR3: TGTGCCAGCAGGAGACAGGGGGCGGCTGAAGCTTTCTTT.

The chain recombines TRBV7-2 with TRBJ2-3, with D unresolved. Germline CDR1 is SGHTA and CDR2 is FQGNSA. This CDR3 has 14 amino acids. Trimming removed 1 base from V and 6 bases from J, with 11 bases in between. The chain's CDR3 is CASSLVSWADTQYF. The DNA for the CDR3 is TGTGCCAGCAGCTTAGTTAGCTGGGCGGATACGCAGTATTTT.

The CDR3 region is CATRDRGDEQFF. The CDR3 DNA reads as TGTGCCACTAGGGACAGGGGTGATGAGCAGTTCTTC. The chain employs TRBV2 and TRBJ2-1; 10 bases match TRBD1. Germline V gene sequence: CDR1 SNHLY, CDR2 FYNNEI. The CDR3 has 12 amino acids. Trimming at V came to 10 bases and at J to 8 bases, leaving 5 bases not matched to a gene.

This clonotype appeared many times. The V and J genes are TRBV9 and TRBJ2-5; D is uncertain. The CDR3 is 14 amino acids. V was pared by 0 bases and J by 2 bases, with 8 bases between. In germline, CDR1 is SGDLS, CDR2 YYNGEE. CDR3 nucleotide sequence: TGTGCCAGCAGCGTAGGAGGTCAGCAAGAGACCCAGTACTTC. This codes for CASSVGGQQETQYF. Looking up the rest from reference TRBV9 and TRBJ2-5 gives the full variable domain: DSGVTQTPKHLITATGQRVTLRCSPRSGDLSVYWYQQSLDQGLQFLIQYYNGEERAKGNILERFSAQQFPDLHSELNLSSLELGDSALYFCASSVGGQQETQYFGPGTRLLVL.

This clonotype was recorded a few times. The rearrangement uses TRBV28 and TRBJ1-1; D gene ambiguous. The CDR3 loop spans 14 amino acids. Trimming stripped 6 bases from V and 2 bases from J, with 13 bases between. CDR1 is MDHEN and CDR2 is SYDVKM in the germline V gene. The CDR3 protein is CASSRGQANTEAFF. In DNA form, the CDR3 reads TGTGCCAGCAGCCGAGGGCAGGCTAACACTGAAGCTTTCTTT. Combining the CDR3 with reference TRBV28 and TRBJ1-1 gives the whole variable domain DVKVTQSSRYLVKRTGEKVFLECVQDMDHENMFWYRQDPGLGLRLIYFSYDVKMKEKGDIPEGYSVSREKKERFSLILESASTNQTSMYLCASSRGQANTEAFFGQGTRLTVV.